The 28 T cell receptor beta chains presented below share a single source sample, sequenced in a study of cytotoxic CD8 clonotypes in ibrutinib-treated CLL. TCRdb's table, derived via immunoSEQ multiplex PCR, lists solely in-frame clones and lacks some. The sample consists of 90,000 to 150,000 clones, approximately 56% of them appearing once. The source material was PBMCs, sampled after 24 months of ibrutinib treatment. These receptors all come from a human donor with chronic lymphocytic leukemia.

The chain carries TRBV7-2 and TRBJ2-3; D is ambiguous. The CDR3 contains 13 residues. CDR1 and CDR2 from the germline V gene are SGHTA and FQGNSA. The V end lost 5 bases, the J end lost 0 bases, and 6 bases lay between the germline ends. CDR3: CASSHPSTDTQYF. For the CDR3, the DNA is TGTGCCAGCAGCCATCCCAGCACAGATACGCAGTATTTT.

The chain links TRBV7-2 to TRBJ2-7, with D perhaps matching TRBD1 (6 bases). V was clipped by 1 base and J by 3 bases, with 10 bases between them. CDR1 is SGHTA and CDR2 is FQGNSA in the germline V gene. CDR3 length: 14 residues. CDR3 amino acids: CASSLGTVYYEQYF. CDR3 in DNA: TGTGCCAGCAGCTTAGGGACAGTATACTACGAGCAGTACTTC. The full variable domain, with the rest looked up from reference TRBV7-2 and TRBJ2-7, is GAGVSQSPSNKVTEKGKDVELRCDPISGHTALYWYRQSLGQGLEFLIYFQGNSAPDKSGLPSDRFSAERTGGSVSTLTIQRTQQEDSAVYLCASSLGTVYYEQYFGPGTRLTVT.

V and J are TRBV19 and TRBJ1-1; D unresolved. V lost 3 bases and J lost 2, with 10 bases in between. CDR1 LNHDA and CDR2 SQIVND come from the germline V gene (reference sequence). This CDR3 region has 14 residues. The DNA of the CDR3 is TGTGCCAGTAGTATGAACGTTTTAAACACTGAAGCTTTCTTT. The encoded protein is CASSMNVLNTEAFF. Drawing the rest from reference TRBV19 and TRBJ1-1, the complete variable domain is DGGITQSPKYLFRKEGQNVTLSCEQNLNHDAMYWYRQDPGQGLRLIYYSQIVNDFQKGDIAEGYSVSREKKESFPLTVTSAQKNPTAFYLCASSMNVLNTEAFFGQGTRLTVV.

This chain connects TRBV10-3 to TRBJ2-2; 11 nucleotides line up with TRBD1. V lost 6 bases and J lost 4; bases outside the gene matches: 10. The length of the CDR3 is 17 residues. Germline CDR1 is ENHRY and CDR2 is SYGVKD. CDR3 DNA sequence: TGTGCCATCAGGACGGGACAGGGGGATGGTAGCACCGGGGAGCTGTTTTTT. Its protein product is CAIRTGQGDGSTGELFF.

The chain carries TRBV9 and TRBJ2-3; 7 nucleotides align to TRBD1. From germline, CDR1 is SGDLS and CDR2 YYNGEE. The CDR3 runs 13 residues. Losses at the gene ends were 5 bases for V and 3 bases for J; bases not matched to a gene: 3. Here the CDR3 DNA reads TGTGCCAGCAGAAAGGGGGCGACAGATACGCAGTATTTT. Protein product: CASRKGATDTQYF.

This chain connects TRBV30 to TRBJ2-1, with 8 nucleotides matching TRBD2. This CDR3 has 12 amino acids. Germline CDR1 reads GTSNPN; CDR2 reads SVGIG (reference sequence). V was clipped by 2 bases and J by 8 bases; unmatched bases: 2. In DNA, the CDR3 is TGTGCCTGGAGTCAGCGGGGGTATGAGCAGTTCTTC. Translation gives CAWSQRGYEQFF.

This clone occurred many times. The chain couples TRBV18 to TRBJ1-6, with TRBD1 matching 8 bases. This CDR3 spans 17 amino acids. V shed 3 bases, J shed 7 bases, and the junction held 11 bases outside the gene matches. Germline values: CDR1 KGHSH, CDR2 LQKENI. The CDR3, as DNA: TGTGCCAGCTCACCCGACAGGGGCGCTAGACAGAATTCACCCCTCCACTTT. Translated: CASSPDRGARQNSPLHF.

The chain employs TRBV7-2 and TRBJ1-1; no reliable D call. CDR1 is SGHTA, CDR2 FQGNSA, per germline. This CDR3 is built from 13 residues. V lost 3 bases and J 5 bases, leaving 10 bases between the germline ends. CDR3 DNA: TGTGCCAGCAGCTTGAACCTTGCGACTGAAGCTTTCTTT. Its translation: CASSLNLATEAFF. The full variable domain, its missing parts supplied by reference TRBV7-2 and TRBJ1-1, is GAGVSQSPSNKVTEKGKDVELRCDPISGHTALYWYRQSLGQGLEFLIYFQGNSAPDKSGLPSDRFSAERTGGSVSTLTIQRTQQEDSAVYLCASSLNLATEAFFGQGTRLTVV.

This sequence joins TRBV29-1 and TRBJ2-1; no definite D call. The CDR3 consists of 14 residues. From germline, CDR1 is SQVTM and CDR2 ANQGSEA. Trimming removed 0 bases from V and 7 bases from J, with 13 bases in between. The CDR3 loop reads CSVEDPETRNEQFF. The CDR3 coding sequence is TGCAGCGTTGAAGATCCAGAGACACGGAATGAGCAGTTCTTC.

This clone has more than one count but fewer than ten. This chain's CDR3 is CASSLSWSGYTEAFF. For the CDR3, the DNA is TGTGCCAGCAGTTTATCGTGGAGTGGATACACTGAAGCTTTCTTT. This chain links TRBV27 with TRBJ1-1; the D is unclear. Germline CDR1 MNHEY, CDR2 SMNVEV (reference sequence). CDR3 length: 15 amino acids. The ends were cut back, 0 bases at V and 3 bases at J, with 11 bases in the middle.

The gene calls are TRBV28 and TRBJ1-5; D perhaps matches TRBD1 (5 bases). The CDR3 consists of 13 residues. CDR1 and CDR2 (germline): MDHEN, SYDVKM. The V end lost 6 bases, the J end lost 5 bases, and 11 bases lay between the germline ends. DNA of the CDR3: TGTGCCAGCAGACCAGGGACCTATCAGCCCCAGCATTTT. Its translation: CASRPGTYQPQHF.

The chain combines TRBV6-5 with TRBJ2-2; 7 positions match TRBD1. This CDR3 has 14 residues. With V trimmed by 5 bases and J by 5 bases, 5 bases remained unmatched. Germline assignment: CDR1 MNHEY and CDR2 SVGAGI. CDR3 in DNA: TGTGCCAGCAGTAGACAGGGTGGGACCGGGGAGCTGTTTTTT. It translates to CASSRQGGTGELFF.

The chain uses TRBV30 and TRBJ2-6; TRBD1 might be the D (5 bases). This CDR3 region has 17 residues. The germline V gene has CDR1 GTSNPN and CDR2 SVGIG (reference sequence). Deletions cut 0 bases from V and 0 bases from J, with 12 bases between. The CDR3 sequence: CAWSVDSIFSGANVLTF. CDR3 in DNA: TGTGCCTGGAGTGTCGACAGCATTTTCTCTGGGGCCAACGTCCTGACTTTC. The full variable domain, with the rest looked up from reference TRBV30 and TRBJ2-6, is SQTIHQWPATLVQPVGSPLSLECTVEGTSNPNLYWYRQAAGRGLQLLFYSVGIGQISSEVPQNLSASRPQDRQFILSSKKLLLSDSGFYLCAWSVDSIFSGANVLTFGAGSRLTVL.

This clone was recorded a few times. The chain uses TRBV9 and TRBJ2-1; D gene uncertain. CDR3 length: 13 residues. From germline, CDR1 is SGDLS and CDR2 YYNGEE. Trimming stripped 3 bases from V and 6 bases from J, with 10 bases between. This CDR3 reads CASSDLAGNEQFF. The DNA of the CDR3 is TGTGCCAGCAGCGACCTTGCTGGCAATGAGCAGTTCTTC.

This clone has just a few counts. The rearrangement uses TRBV10-3 and TRBJ1-1; D gene unclear. V dropped 4 bases and J dropped 1 base, with 7 bases sitting between them. CDR3 size: 13 residues. The germline gives CDR1 ENHRY, CDR2 SYGVKD. The CDR3 DNA reads TGTGCCATCAGTGTGCAGCAGAACACTGAAGCTTTCTTT. Translating it yields CAISVQQNTEAFF.

The chain is built from TRBV6-4 and TRBJ1-3; weak D call: TRBD1 (6 bases). Trimming took off 7 bases at V and 0 bases at J, with 19 bases between the two ends. Germline loops: CDR1 MRHNA, CDR2 SNTAGT. This CDR3 region has 17 residues. CDR3 in amino acids: CASKFYRVYYSGNTIYF. The DNA for the CDR3 is TGTGCCAGCAAATTCTACAGGGTATACTACTCTGGAAACACCATATATTTT.

V and J are TRBV30 and TRBJ1-4, with D possibly matching TRBD1 (5 bases). The V gene lost 1 base and the J gene lost 0 bases, with 9 bases spanning the gap. Germline V lookup: CDR1 GTSNPN, CDR2 SVGIG (reference sequence). This CDR3 has 15 residues. The CDR3 loop reads CAWSAGAATNEKLFF. CDR3 sequence (DNA): TGTGCCTGGAGTGCTGGGGCAGCAACTAATGAAAAACTGTTTTTT.

The CDR3 nucleotides read TGTGCCAGCAGCTTCCGACAGGGAGGGTCGGGACAGCCCCAGCATTTT. This translates into CASSFRQGGSGQPQHF. The chain joins TRBV13 to TRBJ1-5; TRBD1 matches 7 bases. CDR3 length equals 16 residues. Germline CDR1 reads PRHDT; CDR2 reads FYEKMQ (reference sequence). Losses at the gene ends were 3 bases for V and 7 bases for J; bases not matched to a gene: 12. Looking up the rest from reference TRBV13 and TRBJ1-5 gives the full variable domain: AAGVIQSPRHLIKEKRETATLKCYPIPRHDTVYWYQQGPGQDPQFLISFYEKMQSDKGSIPDRFSAQQFSDYHSELNMSSLELGDSALYFCASSFRQGGSGQPQHFGDGTRLSIL.

A single count supports this clone. V and J are TRBV30 and TRBJ2-7; the match to TRBD1 covers 7 bases. Trimming removed 6 bases from V and 2 bases from J; junction bases left unmatched: 19. Germline CDR1 is GTSNPN and CDR2 is SVGIG (reference sequence). The CDR3 spans 17 residues. This chain's CDR3 is CACTSRDSGKGPYEQYF. CDR3 nucleotide sequence: TGTGCCTGCACCTCCCGGGACAGCGGAAAAGGGCCCTACGAGCAGTACTTC.

This clone appeared once. DNA of the CDR3: TGTGCCAGCTCACCACCGCGGGGGCGCTCTGGAAACACCATATATTTT. Amino acid sequence: CASSPPRGRSGNTIYF. This chain uses TRBV18 with TRBJ1-3, with a weak D call TRBD1 (6 bases). CDR1 and CDR2 from the germline V gene are KGHSH and LQKENI. V was pared by 0 bases and J by 0 bases, with 9 bases between. The CDR3 runs to 16 residues. The complete variable domain, with remaining parts taken from reference TRBV18 and TRBJ1-3, reads NAGVMQNPRHLVRRRGQEARLRCSPMKGHSHVYWYRQLPEEGLKFMVYLQKENIIDESGMPKERFSAEFPKEGPSILRIQQVVRGDSAAYFCASSPPRGRSGNTIYFGEGSWLTVV.

The V gene is TRBV6-5, the J gene TRBJ2-7; D is undetermined. CDR3 length: 14 amino acids. Trimming pared 6 bases from V and 0 bases from J, leaving 12 bases between. Germline V gene lookup returns CDR1 MNHEY and CDR2 SVGAGI. The chain's CDR3 is CASRTQLGSYEQYF. The DNA of the CDR3 is TGTGCCAGCAGAACCCAGTTAGGCTCCTACGAGCAGTACTTC.

V and J are TRBV11-3 and TRBJ2-5; unclear D gene. Germline V gene data show CDR1 as SGHNT and CDR2 as YENEEA. The CDR3 spans 13 residues. V lost 2 bases and J 5 bases, leaving 9 bases between the germline ends. The CDR3 region is CASSLSEVETQYF. The CDR3 DNA reads as TGTGCCAGCAGCTTAAGTGAAGTCGAGACCCAGTACTTC.

The chain employs TRBV29-1 and TRBJ1-1; possible D gene TRBD1, 6 bases. Trimming took 4 bases from V and 0 from J, leaving 9 bases between them. This CDR3 region has 13 residues. CDR1 and CDR2 (germline): SQVTM, ANQGSEA. The DNA for the CDR3 is TGCAGCGTTGCGGACAGACTGAACACTGAAGCTTTCTTT. Translated, it gives CSVADRLNTEAFF.

This clone has only a few counts. The V gene is TRBV7-3, the J gene TRBJ1-5, with D unresolved. This CDR3 spans 12 amino acids. Trimming left V 4 bases short and J 6 bases short, with 7 bases between. Germline CDR1 is SGHTA and CDR2 is FQGTGA. CDR3 nucleotide sequence: TGTGCCAGCAGCTCGGCGGGTCAGCCCCAGCATTTT. It translates to CASSSAGQPQHF.

Relative to its sample, this clone is medium-sized. CDR3 sequence: CSVEPSGQGTYEQYF. CDR3 DNA: TGCAGCGTTGAACCCTCCGGACAGGGCACCTACGAGCAGTACTTC. The chain couples TRBV29-1 to TRBJ2-7, with 8 bases lining up with TRBD1. J gave up 2 bases and V 2 bases, and 8 bases lay outside the gene matches. CDR1 and CDR2 from the germline V gene are SQVTM and ANQGSEA. The CDR3 spans 15 residues.

The chain carries TRBV6-5 and TRBJ1-4, with D perhaps TRBD1 (5 bases). V dropped 6 bases and J dropped 6 bases, with 14 bases sitting between them. CDR1 is MNHEY, CDR2 SVGAGI, per germline. CDR3 length equals 14 residues. CDR3 protein: CASSTLGGDEKLFF. The CDR3 DNA sequence: TGTGCCAGCAGCACACTGGGAGGGGATGAAAAACTGTTTTTT.

The rearrangement uses TRBV28 and TRBJ1-6; 8 positions match TRBD1. V lost 4 bases, J lost 5 bases, and 10 bases stayed unmatched. CDR1 MDHEN and CDR2 SYDVKM come from the germline V gene. The CDR3 extends over 17 amino acids. Written as DNA, the CDR3 is TGTGCCAGCAGTTCCTTTACAGGGGGGAGTGATAATTCACCCCTCCACTTT. Its protein product is CASSSFTGGSDNSPLHF.

This chain joins TRBV30 and TRBJ1-3, with D perhaps TRBD1 (6 bases). There are 12 residues in the CDR3. Germline CDR1 and CDR2: GTSNPN and SVGIG (reference sequence). CDR3: CGGGLSGNTIYF. In DNA, the CDR3 is TGTGGCGGGGGCCTTTCTGGAAACACCATATATTTT.